This T cell receptor beta chain was profiled in a study of cytomegalovirus exposure and HLA in healthy donors. Study findings and constraints: Sequences of the TCR beta chain were said to predict the HLA-A and HLA-B alleles of most subjects accurately.

PCR amplification relied on 60 Vbeta primers (plus 13 Jbeta primers). Clones were sequenced by immunoSEQ multiplex PCR, and TCRdb holds only the in-frame ones, with some missing. Of 150,000 or so clones in the sample, 65% to 85% were seen once. The CDR3 has 13 amino acids. Germline assignment: CDR1 MNHEY and CDR2 SMNVEV (reference sequence). J was trimmed by 5 bases and V by 6 bases; bases with no gene match: 3. With respect to this clone: Its matching antigen is unknown.

Sample: PBMCs. This rearrangement joins TRBV27 to TRBJ1-5; 8 bases map to TRBD1. This clonotype was obtained from a male donor in good health and CMV-seropositive. The CDR3 loop is CASRGTGDQPQHF. CDR3 bases: TGTGCCAGCAGAGGGACAGGAGATCAGCCCCAGCATTTT.